The source of this TCR beta chain is a study of cytomegalovirus exposure and HLA in healthy donors. Study outcomes and limitations: It was confirmed in vitro that a few of the CMV-associated chains were specific for CMV antigens. Both high specificity and high sensitivity reportedly marked the classifier's diagnosis of cytomegalovirus status. An analysis that was carried out later associated 16,951 TCR beta sequences with HLA alleles at 0.05 false discovery rate.

Primers included in the PCR were 60 Vbeta and 13 Jbeta primers. Libraries were prepared by immunoSEQ multiplex PCR; TCRdb keeps only in-frame clonotypes and omits some of them. The table lists 130,000 or so clones, more than 70% of them singletons. As for this clone: Its antigen is undetermined.

The TCR was taken from a woman in her sixties or seventies in good health and CMV-seronegative. Specimen: PBMCs.

The CDR3 nucleotides read TGTGCCAGCAGTTACGGGACAGGGGGAGTGTACGAGCAGTACTTC. Amino acid sequence: CASSYGTGGVYEQYF. The V gene is TRBV6-5, the J gene TRBJ2-7; 11 bases agree with TRBD1. The CDR3 has 15 amino acids. Germline values: CDR1 MNHEY, CDR2 SVGAGI. V gave up 2 bases and J gave up 4 bases; unmatched junction bases: 4.